This TCR beta chain was obtained from a study of blood T cell repertoires in COVID-19. As for the study in general: Sample material is recorded as cDNA or gDNA derived from T cells, B-cell-depleted T cells, or PBMCs.

The method was immunoSEQ multiplex PCR; TCRdb's version includes in-frame clones alone and lacks a portion of them. The repertoire holds approximately 260,000 clones, with roughly 90% as singletons. Enrolled during active infection, Seattle patients were then followed longitudinally. The V and J ends lost 6 bases and 2 bases, in that order; junction bases with no gene match: 10. The CDR3 sequence is 16 residues long. CDR1 and CDR2 from the germline V gene are KGHSH and LQKENI. The chain employs TRBV18 and TRBJ1-1; TRBD1 matches at 9 bases. Input material: peripheral blood. This TCR was sampled from a woman aged 55-70 years with COVID-19, enrolled during active disease. Here the CDR3 reads CASSLGQGRTNTEAFF. The CDR3 DNA reads as TGTGCCAGCTCGCTAGGACAGGGGAGAACAAACACTGAAGCTTTCTTT.